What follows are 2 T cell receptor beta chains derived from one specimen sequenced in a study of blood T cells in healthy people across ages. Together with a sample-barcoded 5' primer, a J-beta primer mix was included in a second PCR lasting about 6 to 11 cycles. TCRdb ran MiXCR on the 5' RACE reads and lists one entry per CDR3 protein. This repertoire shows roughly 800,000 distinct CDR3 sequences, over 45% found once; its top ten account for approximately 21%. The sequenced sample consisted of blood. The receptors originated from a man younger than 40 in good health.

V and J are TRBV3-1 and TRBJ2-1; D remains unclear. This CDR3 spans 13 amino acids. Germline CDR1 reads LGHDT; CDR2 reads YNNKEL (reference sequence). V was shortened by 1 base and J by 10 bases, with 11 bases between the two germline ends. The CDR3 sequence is CASSQVPDGEQFF. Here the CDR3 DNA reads TGTGCCAGCAGCCAAGTACCGGACGGAGAGCAGTTCTTC.

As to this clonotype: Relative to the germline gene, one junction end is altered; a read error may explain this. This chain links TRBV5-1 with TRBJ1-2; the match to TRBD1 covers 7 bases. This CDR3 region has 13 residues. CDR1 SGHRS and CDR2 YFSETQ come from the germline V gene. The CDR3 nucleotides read TGCGCCACCAGCATGGGGCAGGGGGACGGCTACACCTTC. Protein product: CATSMGQGDGYTF.